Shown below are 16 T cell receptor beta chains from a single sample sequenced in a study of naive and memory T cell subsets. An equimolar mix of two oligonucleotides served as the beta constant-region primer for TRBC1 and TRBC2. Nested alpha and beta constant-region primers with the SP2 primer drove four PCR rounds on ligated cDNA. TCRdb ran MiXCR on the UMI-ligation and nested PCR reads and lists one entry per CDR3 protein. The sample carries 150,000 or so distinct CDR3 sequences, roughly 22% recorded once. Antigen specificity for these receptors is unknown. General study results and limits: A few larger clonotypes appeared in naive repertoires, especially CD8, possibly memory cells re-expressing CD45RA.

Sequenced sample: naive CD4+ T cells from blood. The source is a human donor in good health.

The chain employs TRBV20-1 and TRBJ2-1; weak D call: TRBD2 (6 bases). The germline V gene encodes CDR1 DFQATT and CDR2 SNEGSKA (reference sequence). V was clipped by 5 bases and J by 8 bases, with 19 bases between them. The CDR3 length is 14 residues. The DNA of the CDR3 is TGCAGTGCTCGGAGGGACCTGACTGGGGATGAGCAGTTCTTC. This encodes CSARRDLTGDEQFF.

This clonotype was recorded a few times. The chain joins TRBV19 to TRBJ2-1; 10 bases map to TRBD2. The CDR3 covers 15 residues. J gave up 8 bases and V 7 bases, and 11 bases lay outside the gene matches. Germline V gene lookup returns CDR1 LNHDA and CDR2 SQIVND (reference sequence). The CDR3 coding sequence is TGTGCCAGTACCCAACCGGGACTAGCGAAGGATGAGCAGTTCTTC. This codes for CASTQPGLAKDEQFF.

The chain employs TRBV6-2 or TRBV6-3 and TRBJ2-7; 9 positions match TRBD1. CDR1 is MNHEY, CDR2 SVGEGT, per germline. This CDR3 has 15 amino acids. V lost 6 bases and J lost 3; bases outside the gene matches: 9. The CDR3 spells CASRPSGTGNYEQYF. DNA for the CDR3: TGTGCCAGCAGGCCATCCGGGACAGGGAACTACGAGCAGTACTTC.

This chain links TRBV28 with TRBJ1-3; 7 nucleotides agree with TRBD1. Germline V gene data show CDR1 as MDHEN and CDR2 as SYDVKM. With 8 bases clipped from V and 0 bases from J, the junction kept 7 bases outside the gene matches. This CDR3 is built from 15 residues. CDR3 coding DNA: TGTGCCAGCTCCAGACAGGGCCTCTCTGGAAACACCATATATTTT. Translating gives CASSRQGLSGNTIYF.

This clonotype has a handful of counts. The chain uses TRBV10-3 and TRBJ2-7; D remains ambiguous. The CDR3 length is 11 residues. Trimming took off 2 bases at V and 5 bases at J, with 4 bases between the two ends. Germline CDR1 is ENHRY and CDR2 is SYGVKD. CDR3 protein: CAISERNEQYF. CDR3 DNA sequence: TGTGCCATCAGTGAGAGAAACGAGCAGTACTTC.

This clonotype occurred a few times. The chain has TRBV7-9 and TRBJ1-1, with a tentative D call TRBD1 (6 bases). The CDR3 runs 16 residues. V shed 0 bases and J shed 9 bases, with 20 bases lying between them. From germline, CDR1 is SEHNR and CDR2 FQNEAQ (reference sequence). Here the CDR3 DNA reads TGTGCCAGCAGCTTAGCGGAGGGGGATAGCTCCCAAAAAGCTTTCTTT. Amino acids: CASSLAEGDSSQKAFF. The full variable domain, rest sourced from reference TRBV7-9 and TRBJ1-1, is DTGVSQNPRHKITKRGQNVTFRCDPISEHNRLYWYRQTLGQGPEFLTYFQNEAQLEKSRLLSDRFSAERPKGSFSTLEIQRTEQGDSAMYLCASSLAEGDSSQKAFFGQGTRLTVV.

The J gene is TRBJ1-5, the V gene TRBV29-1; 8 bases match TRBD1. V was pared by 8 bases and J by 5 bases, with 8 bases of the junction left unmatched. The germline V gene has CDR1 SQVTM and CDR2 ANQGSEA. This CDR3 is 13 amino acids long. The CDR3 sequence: CSTGDRGDQPQHF. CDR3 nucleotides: TGCAGCACCGGAGACAGGGGCGATCAGCCCCAGCATTTT.

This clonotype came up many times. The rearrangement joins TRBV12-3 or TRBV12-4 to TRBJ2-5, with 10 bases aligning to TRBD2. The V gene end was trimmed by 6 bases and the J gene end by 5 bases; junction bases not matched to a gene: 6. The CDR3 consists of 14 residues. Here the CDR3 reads CASRDSGRRETQYF. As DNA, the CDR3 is TGTGCCAGCAGGGATAGCGGGAGGAGGGAGACCCAGTACTTC.

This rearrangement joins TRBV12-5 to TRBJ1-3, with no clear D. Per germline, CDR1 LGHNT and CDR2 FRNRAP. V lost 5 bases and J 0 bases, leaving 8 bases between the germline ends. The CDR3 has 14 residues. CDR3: CASGLGGSGNTIYF. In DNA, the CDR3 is TGTGCTAGTGGTCTCGGTGGCTCTGGAAACACCATATATTTT.

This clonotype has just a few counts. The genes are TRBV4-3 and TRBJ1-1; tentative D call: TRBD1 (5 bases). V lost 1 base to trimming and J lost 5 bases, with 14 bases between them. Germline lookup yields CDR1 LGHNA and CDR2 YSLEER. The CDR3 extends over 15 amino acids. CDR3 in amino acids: CASSQGRGQVTEAFF. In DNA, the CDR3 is TGCGCCAGCAGCCAAGGCCGGGGCCAAGTGACTGAAGCTTTCTTT.

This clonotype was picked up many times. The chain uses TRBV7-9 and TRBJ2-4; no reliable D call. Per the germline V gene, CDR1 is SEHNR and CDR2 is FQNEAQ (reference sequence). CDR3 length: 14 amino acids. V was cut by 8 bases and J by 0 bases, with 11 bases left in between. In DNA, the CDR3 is TGTGCCAGCGCCCCAAACCTAGCCAAAAACATTCAGTACTTC. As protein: CASAPNLAKNIQYF.

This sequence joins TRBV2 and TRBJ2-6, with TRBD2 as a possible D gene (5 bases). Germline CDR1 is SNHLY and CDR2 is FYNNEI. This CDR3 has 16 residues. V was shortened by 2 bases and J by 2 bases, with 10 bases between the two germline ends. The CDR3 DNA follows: TGTGCCAGCAGTGAAAAGGTGGGAGCTGGGGCCAACGTCCTGACTTTC. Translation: CASSEKVGAGANVLTF.

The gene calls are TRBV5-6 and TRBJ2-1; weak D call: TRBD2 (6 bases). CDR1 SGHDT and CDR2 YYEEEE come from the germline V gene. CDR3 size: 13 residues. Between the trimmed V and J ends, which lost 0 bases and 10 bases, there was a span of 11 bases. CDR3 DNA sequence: TGTGCCAGCAGCTTGGGGAGGGCCGGGGAGCAGTTCTTC. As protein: CASSLGRAGEQFF.

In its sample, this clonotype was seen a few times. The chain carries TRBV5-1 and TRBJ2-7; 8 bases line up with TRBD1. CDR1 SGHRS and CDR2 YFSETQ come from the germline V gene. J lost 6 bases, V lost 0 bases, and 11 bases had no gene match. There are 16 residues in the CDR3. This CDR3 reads CASSLAPGTGQGEQYF. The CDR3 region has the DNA TGCGCCAGCAGCTTGGCCCCAGGGACAGGACAAGGCGAGCAGTACTTC.

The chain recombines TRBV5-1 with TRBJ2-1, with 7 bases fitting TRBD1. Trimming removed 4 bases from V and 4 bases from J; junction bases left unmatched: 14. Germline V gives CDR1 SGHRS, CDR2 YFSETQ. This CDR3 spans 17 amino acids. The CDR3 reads CASSPSPDRDLYNEQFF. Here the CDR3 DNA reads TGCGCCAGCAGCCCCTCCCCCGACAGGGACCTATACAATGAGCAGTTCTTC.

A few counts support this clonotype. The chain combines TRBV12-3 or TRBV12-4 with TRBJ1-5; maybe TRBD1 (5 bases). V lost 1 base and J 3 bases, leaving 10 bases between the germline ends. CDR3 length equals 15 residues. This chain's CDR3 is CASSLGGRVNQPQHF. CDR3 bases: TGTGCCAGCAGTTTAGGGGGCCGAGTCAATCAGCCCCAGCATTTT.